This TCR beta chain was obtained from a study of T cell repertoires in cytomegalovirus infection. TCRdb reprocessed the reads with MiXCR, giving one entry per CDR3 protein. Of almost 500,000 distinct CDR3 sequences listed, around 11% are singletons. Trimming took 3 bases from V and 0 from J, leaving 8 bases between them. CDR3 length equals 15 residues. Per germline, CDR1 SNHLY and CDR2 FYNNEI. The sequencing sample was made of PBMCs. The chain joins TRBV2 to TRBJ1-4; no clear D. The source of this sequence is a human donor in good health (CMV status not recorded). Some clones in this sample may be carry-over from other donors' samples. This CDR3 reads CASSDSYSTNEKLFF. DNA for the CDR3: TGTGCCAGCAGTGACAGCTATTCAACTAATGAAAAACTGTTTTTT. The entire variable domain, with the rest obtained from reference TRBV2 and TRBJ1-4, is as follows: EPEVTQTPSHQVTQMGQEVILRCVPISNHLYFYWYRQILGQKVEFLVSFYNNEISEKSEIFDDQFSVERPDGSNFTLKIRSTKLEDSAMYFCASSDSYSTNEKLFFGSGTQLSVL.